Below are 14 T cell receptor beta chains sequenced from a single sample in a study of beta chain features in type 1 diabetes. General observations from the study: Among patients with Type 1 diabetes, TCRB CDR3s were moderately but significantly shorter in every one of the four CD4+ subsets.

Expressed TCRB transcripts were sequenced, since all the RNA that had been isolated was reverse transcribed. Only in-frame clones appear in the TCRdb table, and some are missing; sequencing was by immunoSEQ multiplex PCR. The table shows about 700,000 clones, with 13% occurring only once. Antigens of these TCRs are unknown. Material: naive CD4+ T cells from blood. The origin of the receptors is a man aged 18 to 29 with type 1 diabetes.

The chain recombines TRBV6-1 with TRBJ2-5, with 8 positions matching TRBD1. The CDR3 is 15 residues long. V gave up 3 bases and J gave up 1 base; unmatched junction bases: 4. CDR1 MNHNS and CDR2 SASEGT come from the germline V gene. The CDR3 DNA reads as TGTGCCAGCAGTGACCTTGGACAGGGCCAAGAGACCCAGTACTTC. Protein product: CASSDLGQGQETQYF.

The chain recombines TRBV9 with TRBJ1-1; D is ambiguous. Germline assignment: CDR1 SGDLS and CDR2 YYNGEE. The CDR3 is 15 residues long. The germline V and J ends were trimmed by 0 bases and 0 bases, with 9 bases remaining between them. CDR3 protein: CASSVEGSLNTEAFF. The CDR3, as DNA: TGTGCCAGCAGCGTAGAGGGCTCATTGAACACTGAAGCTTTCTTT.

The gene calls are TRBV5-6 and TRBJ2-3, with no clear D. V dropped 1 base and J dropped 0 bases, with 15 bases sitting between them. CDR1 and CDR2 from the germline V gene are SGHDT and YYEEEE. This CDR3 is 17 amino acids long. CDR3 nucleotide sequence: TGTGCCAGCAGCTTGTATCCGCTAGGTTTGAGCACAGATACGCAGTATTTT. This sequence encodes CASSLYPLGLSTDTQYF.

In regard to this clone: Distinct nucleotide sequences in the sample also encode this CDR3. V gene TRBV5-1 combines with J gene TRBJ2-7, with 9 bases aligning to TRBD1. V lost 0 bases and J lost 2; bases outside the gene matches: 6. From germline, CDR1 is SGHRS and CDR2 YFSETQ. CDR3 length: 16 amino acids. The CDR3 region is CASSLGPGQGTYEQYF. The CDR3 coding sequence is TGCGCCAGCAGCTTGGGGCCGGGACAGGGTACCTACGAGCAGTACTTC.

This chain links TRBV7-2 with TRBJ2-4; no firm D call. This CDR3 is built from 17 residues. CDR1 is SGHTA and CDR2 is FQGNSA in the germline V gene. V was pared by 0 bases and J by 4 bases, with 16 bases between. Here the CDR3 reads CASSLAVLQRAKNIQYF. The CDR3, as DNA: TGTGCCAGCAGCTTAGCGGTCCTCCAAAGGGCTAAAAACATTCAGTACTTC.

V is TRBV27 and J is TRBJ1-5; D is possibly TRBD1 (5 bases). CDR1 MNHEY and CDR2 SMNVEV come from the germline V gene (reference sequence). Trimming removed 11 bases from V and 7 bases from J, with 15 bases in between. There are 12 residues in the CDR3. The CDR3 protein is CAAGGERQPQHF. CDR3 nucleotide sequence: TGTGCCGCCGGGGGAGAGCGGCAGCCCCAGCATTTT.

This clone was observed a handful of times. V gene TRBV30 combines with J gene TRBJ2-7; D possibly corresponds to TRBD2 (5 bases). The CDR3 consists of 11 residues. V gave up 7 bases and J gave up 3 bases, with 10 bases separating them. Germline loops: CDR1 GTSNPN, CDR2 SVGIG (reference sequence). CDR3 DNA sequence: TGTGCCTCTCGGACTGGCTACGAGCAGTACTTC. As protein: CASRTGYEQYF.

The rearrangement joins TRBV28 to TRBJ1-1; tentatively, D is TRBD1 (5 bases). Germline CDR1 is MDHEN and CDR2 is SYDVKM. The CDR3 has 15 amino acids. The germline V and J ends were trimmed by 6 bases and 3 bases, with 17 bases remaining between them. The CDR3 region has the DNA TGTGCCAGCAGCTTCTCCGGGCGGGGGGACACTGAAGCTTTCTTT. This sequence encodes CASSFSGRGDTEAFF. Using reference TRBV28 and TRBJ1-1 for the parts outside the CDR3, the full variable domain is DVKVTQSSRYLVKRTGEKVFLECVQDMDHENMFWYRQDPGLGLRLIYFSYDVKMKEKGDIPEGYSVSREKKERFSLILESASTNQTSMYLCASSFSGRGDTEAFFGQGTRLTVV.

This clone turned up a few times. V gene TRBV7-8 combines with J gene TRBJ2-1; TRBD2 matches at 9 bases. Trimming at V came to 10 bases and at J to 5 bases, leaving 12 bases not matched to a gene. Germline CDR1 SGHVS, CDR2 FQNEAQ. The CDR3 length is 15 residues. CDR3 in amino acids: CATERGAERDNEQFF. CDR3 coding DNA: TGTGCCACCGAGCGGGGGGCGGAGAGGGACAATGAGCAGTTCTTC.

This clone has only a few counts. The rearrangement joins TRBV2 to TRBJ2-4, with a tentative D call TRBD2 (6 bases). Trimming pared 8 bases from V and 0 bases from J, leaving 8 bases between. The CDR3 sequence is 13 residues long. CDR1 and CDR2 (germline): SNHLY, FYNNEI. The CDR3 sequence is CASGGIAKNIQYF. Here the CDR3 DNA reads TGTGCCAGCGGGGGGATAGCCAAAAACATTCAGTACTTC.

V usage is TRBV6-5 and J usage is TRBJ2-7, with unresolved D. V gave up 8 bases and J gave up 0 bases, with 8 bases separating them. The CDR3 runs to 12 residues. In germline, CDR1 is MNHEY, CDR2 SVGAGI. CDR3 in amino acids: CASRTSSYEQYF. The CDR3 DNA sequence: TGTGCCAGCCGGACGAGCTCCTACGAGCAGTACTTC.

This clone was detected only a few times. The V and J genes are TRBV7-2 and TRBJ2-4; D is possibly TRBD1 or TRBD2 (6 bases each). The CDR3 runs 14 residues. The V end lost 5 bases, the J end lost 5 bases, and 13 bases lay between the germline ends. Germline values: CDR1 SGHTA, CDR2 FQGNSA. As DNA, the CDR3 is TGTGCCAGCAGCAAGGGGGGATCGGAAAACATTCAGTACTTC. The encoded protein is CASSKGGSENIQYF.

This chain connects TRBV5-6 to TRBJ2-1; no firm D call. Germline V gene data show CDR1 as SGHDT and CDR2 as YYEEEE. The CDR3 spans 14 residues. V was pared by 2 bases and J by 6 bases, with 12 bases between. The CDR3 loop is CASSFASVGNEQFF. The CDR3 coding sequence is TGTGCCAGCAGCTTCGCCTCAGTGGGCAATGAGCAGTTCTTC.

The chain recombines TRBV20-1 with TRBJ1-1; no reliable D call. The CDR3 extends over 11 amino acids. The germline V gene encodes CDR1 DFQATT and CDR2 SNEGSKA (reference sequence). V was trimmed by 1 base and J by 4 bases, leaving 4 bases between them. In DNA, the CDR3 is TGCAGTGCTAGAGTCCTCACTGAAGCTTTCTTT. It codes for CSARVLTEAFF.